The clone carrying this TCR beta chain was seen a few times. Its target is unknown. This specimen belongs to a study of T cells in Graves' hyperthyroidism and ophthalmopathy. RNA transcripts gave rise to amplified TCR beta CDR3 regions. The HTBI primer set drove a first-round RT-PCR of the TCR CDR3. TCRdb passed the multiplex PCR reads through MiXCR, listing each CDR3 protein once. Counted here are a few hundred thousand distinct CDR3 sequences, 12% to 15% occurring once; the ten biggest clones make up 30%. Looked up from germline, CDR1 is SGHKS and CDR2 is YYEKEE (reference sequence). V was trimmed by 3 bases and J by 2 bases, leaving 15 bases between them. This CDR3 is 16 amino acids long. Study observations and caveats: With a median lead of 6.5 months before onset, the model predicted ophthalmopathy.

Patients aged 18 to 65 had newly diagnosed hyperthyroidism that had lasted under 2 months. The gene calls are TRBV5-5 and TRBJ1-5, with D tentatively TRBD1 (6 bases). The sequence came from a woman aged 45-65 years with Graves' hyperthyroidism that later progressed to Graves' ophthalmopathy. The sequenced material came from blood. The CDR3 spells CASSSPDRGGNQPQHF. As DNA, the CDR3 is TGTGCCAGCAGCTCCCCGGACAGAGGCGGCAATCAGCCCCAGCATTTT.